The TCR beta chain described here comes from a study of long-term antiretroviral therapy in people with HIV. The immunoSEQ assay was v3.0, run at survey level. Produced via immunoSEQ multiplex PCR; TCRdb's table is partial and in-frame only. The table lists approximately 19,000 clones, 70% to 80% of them singletons, with nearly 6.5% in the top ten. The CDR3 consists of 13 residues. Germline V CDR1 and CDR2: SGDLS, YYNGEE. V was cut by 2 bases and J by 6 bases, with 12 bases left in between. The gene calls are TRBV9 and TRBJ2-7, with D perhaps TRBD1 (7 bases). The sample was unsorted PBMCs, taken at the start of antiretroviral therapy, before treatment. The sequence derives from a man in his late teens or twenties with HIV. As DNA, the CDR3 is TGTGCCAGCAGCGTTGGACAGGAGGGCGAGCAGTACTTC. Translated, it gives CASSVGQEGEQYF.